These T cell receptor beta chains were read from a single sample in a study. MiXCR, applied by TCRdb to the RT-PCR reads, yields one record per CDR3 protein. The sample shows hundreds of thousands of distinct CDR3 sequences, more than 13% of them seen only once. The source material was memory CD4+ T cells from blood. These receptors originate from a female donor in good health, serving as a healthy control. Each CDR3 is given with its conserved first and last residue. D genes are given only for firm matches. Only some rows state a clone size, as once, few, many or a class for expanded clones.

D gene: .
CDR3 length: 13
J gene: TRBJ2-2
V gene: TRBV29-1
clone size: .
CDR3 DNA: TGCAGCGCCGGGACACCGAACACCGGGGAGCTGTTTTTT
CDR3 protein: CSAGTPNTGELFF

D gene: .
CDR3 length: 13
J gene: TRBJ1-5
V gene: TRBV7-2
clone size: many
CDR3 DNA: TGTGCCAGCAGCCAGGAATATCGTCAGCCCCAGCATTTT
CDR3 protein: CASSQEYRQPQHF

D gene: TRBD1
CDR3 length: 15
J gene: TRBJ1-1
V gene: TRBV20-1
clone size: few
CDR3 DNA: TGCAGTGCCTTATTCACAGGGGGAGGAAACACTGAAGCTTTCTTT
CDR3 protein: CSALFTGGGNTEAFF

D gene: .
CDR3 length: 16
J gene: TRBJ1-2
V gene: TRBV12-3/TRBV12-4
clone size: once
CDR3 DNA: TGTGCCAGCAGTCCGTCCAACACCCGCAGTGGCTATGGCTACACCTTC
CDR3 protein: CASSPSNTRSGYGYTF

D gene: TRBD2
CDR3 length: 14
J gene: TRBJ2-7
V gene: TRBV12-3/TRBV12-4
clone size: few
CDR3 DNA: TGTGCCACCAGTAGCGGGAGGGACGGCTACGAGCAGTACTTC
CDR3 protein: CATSSGRDGYEQYF

D gene: .
CDR3 length: 12
J gene: TRBJ2-1
V gene: TRBV20-1
clone size: many
CDR3 DNA: TGCAGTGCTAGTTCCGTAGCCAATGAGCAGTTCTTC
CDR3 protein: CSASSVANEQFF

D gene: .
CDR3 length: 14
J gene: TRBJ2-7
V gene: TRBV7-3
clone size: many
CDR3 DNA: TGTGCCAGCAGCCGACTAGTATCCCCAAACGAGCAGTACTTC
CDR3 protein: CASSRLVSPNEQYF

D gene: .
CDR3 length: 13
J gene: TRBJ2-5
V gene: TRBV7-2
clone size: many
CDR3 DNA: TGTGCCAGCAGCACCGGGACCGATGGGACCCAGTACTTC
CDR3 protein: CASSTGTDGTQYF

D gene: .
CDR3 length: 15
J gene: TRBJ2-1
V gene: TRBV6-5
clone size: few
CDR3 DNA: TGTGCCAGCATTGAAGCAGGGGGGTCCTACAATGAGCAGTTCTTC
CDR3 protein: CASIEAGGSYNEQFF

D gene: TRBD2
CDR3 length: 14
J gene: TRBJ2-7
V gene: TRBV4-1
clone size: few
CDR3 DNA: TGCGCCAGCAGCCAAAAGGTAGCGGGTACGGTCCAGTACTTC
CDR3 protein: CASSQKVAGTVQYF

D gene: TRBD2
CDR3 length: 14
J gene: TRBJ2-3
V gene: TRBV29-1
clone size: few
CDR3 DNA: TGCAGCGTTGGGGCTAGCGGGAGCACAGATACGCAGTATTTT
CDR3 protein: CSVGASGSTDTQYF

D gene: TRBD2
CDR3 length: 14
J gene: TRBJ2-3
V gene: TRBV4-2
clone size: many
CDR3 DNA: TGTGCCAGCAGCAGAGCGGGAGTTGCAGATACGCAGTATTTT
CDR3 protein: CASSRAGVADTQYF

D gene: .
CDR3 length: 14
J gene: TRBJ1-2
V gene: TRBV12-3/TRBV12-4
clone size: .
CDR3 DNA: TGTGCCAGCCGATCCCGAGACAGCTCCTATGGCTACACCTTC
CDR3 protein: CASRSRDSSYGYTF

D gene: TRBD1
CDR3 length: 16
J gene: TRBJ2-5
V gene: TRBV5-1
clone size: few
CDR3 DNA: TGCGCCAGCAGCCCGAAACCGGGACAGGGAGCGGAGACCCAGTACTTC
CDR3 protein: CASSPKPGQGAETQYF

D gene: TRBD1
CDR3 length: 15
J gene: TRBJ2-3
V gene: TRBV7-7
clone size: .
CDR3 DNA: TGTGCCAGCAGCTTTGGGGACAGGGGAGGTGATACGCAGTATTTT
CDR3 protein: CASSFGDRGGDTQYF

D gene: TRBD2
CDR3 length: 16
J gene: TRBJ2-3
V gene: TRBV7-9
clone size: few
CDR3 DNA: TGTGCCAGCAGCCGACTAGCGGGAGTGGGCACAGATACGCAGTATTTT
CDR3 protein: CASSRLAGVGTDTQYF

D gene: TRBD2
CDR3 length: 15
J gene: TRBJ2-1
V gene: TRBV28
clone size: few
CDR3 DNA: TGTGCCAGCAGTTTTTTACTAGCGGGGGTCAATGAGCAGTTCTTC
CDR3 protein: CASSFLLAGVNEQFF

D gene: .
CDR3 length: 16
J gene: TRBJ1-2
V gene: TRBV4-2
clone size: .
CDR3 DNA: TGTGCCAGCAGCCAAGATTGGTACTCCCCAGGGAATGGCTACACCTTC
CDR3 protein: CASSQDWYSPGNGYTF

D gene: TRBD2
CDR3 length: 17
J gene: TRBJ2-5
V gene: TRBV6-1
clone size: .
CDR3 DNA: TGTGCCAGCAGAACTCGGATACTAGCGCCTCCAGGGGAGACCCAGTACTTC
CDR3 protein: CASRTRILAPPGETQYF

D gene: TRBD2
CDR3 length: 12
J gene: TRBJ2-5
V gene: TRBV20-1
clone size: .
CDR3 DNA: TGCAGTGCTAATAGCGGGTTTGAGACCCAGTACTTC
CDR3 protein: CSANSGFETQYF

D gene: .
CDR3 length: 16
J gene: TRBJ2-1
V gene: TRBV5-6
clone size: few
CDR3 DNA: TGTGCCAGCAACCTCTTGGGGATGGGGCGCGACAATGAGCAGTTCTTC
CDR3 protein: CASNLLGMGRDNEQFF

D gene: TRBD1
CDR3 length: 15
J gene: TRBJ1-2
V gene: TRBV12-3/TRBV12-4
clone size: many
CDR3 DNA: TGTGCCAGCAGTGCGGGACAGACCTGGGGTGGTGGCTACACCTTC
CDR3 protein: CASSAGQTWGGGYTF

D gene: TRBD1
CDR3 length: 17
J gene: TRBJ2-3
V gene: TRBV9
clone size: .
CDR3 DNA: TGTGCCAGCAGCGCTAAGACAGGGAACCCCAGGACAGATACGCAGTATTTT
CDR3 protein: CASSAKTGNPRTDTQYF

D gene: TRBD2
CDR3 length: 15
J gene: TRBJ2-1
V gene: TRBV12-3/TRBV12-4
clone size: .
CDR3 DNA: TGTGCCAGCAGTTCTAGCGGGACCACCTACAATGAGCAGTTCTTC
CDR3 protein: CASSSSGTTYNEQFF

D gene: TRBD2
CDR3 length: 18
J gene: TRBJ2-2
V gene: TRBV6-2/TRBV6-3
clone size: .
CDR3 DNA: TGTGCCAGCAGTTACTCGCTAGCGGGAGGGCATAACACCGGGGAGCTGTTTTTT
CDR3 protein: CASSYSLAGGHNTGELFF

D gene: TRBD1
CDR3 length: 16
J gene: TRBJ1-4
V gene: TRBV28
clone size: .
CDR3 DNA: TGTGCCAGCAGTCCCACCGGGGCCACAGGGGACGAAAAACTGTTTTTT
CDR3 protein: CASSPTGATGDEKLFF

D gene: .
CDR3 length: 12
J gene: TRBJ1-1
V gene: TRBV20-1
clone size: .
CDR3 DNA: TGCAGTGCTAGCGACTGGAACACTGAAGCTTTCTTT
CDR3 protein: CSASDWNTEAFF

D gene: TRBD1
CDR3 length: 15
J gene: TRBJ1-2
V gene: TRBV27
clone size: few
CDR3 DNA: TGTGCCAGCAGTTCAATCAGACAGGGGGCGCGGGGCTACACCTTC
CDR3 protein: CASSSIRQGARGYTF

D gene: .
CDR3 length: 16
J gene: TRBJ1-3
V gene: TRBV15
clone size: .
CDR3 DNA: TGTGCCACCAGCAGAGATGGGACAAAGTCTGGAAACACCATATATTTT
CDR3 protein: CATSRDGTKSGNTIYF

D gene: .
CDR3 length: 16
J gene: TRBJ2-3
V gene: TRBV20-1
clone size: few
CDR3 DNA: TGCAGTGCTCTGGTACTTAGCCTTGGGGGTACAGATACGCAGTATTTT
CDR3 protein: CSALVLSLGGTDTQYF

D gene: .
CDR3 length: 14
J gene: TRBJ1-5
V gene: TRBV10-3
clone size: .
CDR3 DNA: TGTGCCATCAACCGGGACGGCGGATATCAGCCCCAGCATTTT
CDR3 protein: CAINRDGGYQPQHF

D gene: .
CDR3 length: 15
J gene: TRBJ2-3
V gene: TRBV7-2
clone size: .
CDR3 DNA: TGTGCCAGCAGAAAAGAGCGGGCCCAGGGGGATACGCAGTATTTT
CDR3 protein: CASRKERAQGDTQYF

D gene: .
CDR3 length: 15
J gene: TRBJ1-2
V gene: TRBV12-3/TRBV12-4
clone size: once
CDR3 DNA: TGTGCCAGCAGTCCCTCCTGGGGGGCGAACTATGGCTACACCTTC
CDR3 protein: CASSPSWGANYGYTF

D gene: .
CDR3 length: 15
J gene: TRBJ2-7
V gene: TRBV6-5
clone size: many
CDR3 DNA: TGTGCCAGCAGCCCCGGACAGACCAAGATCTACGAGCAGTACTTC
CDR3 protein: CASSPGQTKIYEQYF

D gene: .
CDR3 length: 14
J gene: TRBJ2-4
V gene: TRBV7-9
clone size: few
CDR3 DNA: TGTGCCAGCAGTTGGGGGGGACAGAAAAACATTCAGTACTTC
CDR3 protein: CASSWGGQKNIQYF

D gene: .
CDR3 length: 13
J gene: TRBJ2-1
V gene: TRBV19
clone size: few
CDR3 DNA: TGTGCCAGTAGTAGGGACTCGGACAATGAGCAGTTCTTC
CDR3 protein: CASSRDSDNEQFF

D gene: .
CDR3 length: 15
J gene: TRBJ2-5
V gene: TRBV7-2
clone size: many
CDR3 DNA: TGTGCCAGCAGCTTAGGGTCGGGCTGGCAAGAGACCCAGTACTTC
CDR3 protein: CASSLGSGWQETQYF

D gene: .
CDR3 length: 12
J gene: TRBJ2-4
V gene: TRBV29-1
clone size: many
CDR3 DNA: TGCAGCGTTGGTAGGAGGGTAGACATTCAGTACTTC
CDR3 protein: CSVGRRVDIQYF

D gene: .
CDR3 length: 14
J gene: TRBJ1-2
V gene: TRBV6-4
clone size: many
CDR3 DNA: TGTGCCAGCAGTGACTCGTCGAAGGGTTCTGGCTACACCTTC
CDR3 protein: CASSDSSKGSGYTF

D gene: .
CDR3 length: 14
J gene: TRBJ2-1
V gene: TRBV4-3
clone size: .
CDR3 DNA: TGCGCCAGCAGCTTGGCCTCGCCCCCCAATGAGCAGTTCTTC
CDR3 protein: CASSLASPPNEQFF

D gene: TRBD2
CDR3 length: 15
J gene: TRBJ2-7
V gene: TRBV6-1
clone size: few
CDR3 DNA: TGTGCCAGCAGTTTGGGAGGGAGAGTATCCTACGAGCAGTACTTC
CDR3 protein: CASSLGGRVSYEQYF

D gene: TRBD2
CDR3 length: 12
J gene: TRBJ2-3
V gene: TRBV12-3/TRBV12-4
clone size: many
CDR3 DNA: TGTGCCAGCAGCCCGGGACTAGTGTCTTTGTATTTT
CDR3 protein: CASSPGLVSLYF

D gene: .
CDR3 length: 14
J gene: TRBJ1-3
V gene: TRBV4-3
clone size: .
CDR3 DNA: TGCGCCAGCAGCCTTACCGGGACGGCTAACACCATATATTTT
CDR3 protein: CASSLTGTANTIYF

D gene: TRBD1
CDR3 length: 16
J gene: TRBJ1-2
V gene: TRBV7-9
clone size: few
CDR3 DNA: TGTGCCAGCAGCTTAGACGGGGACAGAGTTTCAAGTGGCTACACCTTC
CDR3 protein: CASSLDGDRVSSGYTF

D gene: TRBD1
CDR3 length: 17
J gene: TRBJ1-2
V gene: TRBV6-5
clone size: few
CDR3 DNA: TGTGCCAGCAGTTACTGGGGGGACAGGGGGCGAAGCTATGGCTACACCTTC
CDR3 protein: CASSYWGDRGRSYGYTF

D gene: .
CDR3 length: 13
J gene: TRBJ1-5
V gene: TRBV5-6
clone size: many
CDR3 DNA: TGTGCCAGCAGCGCAGGGGCAGACCAGCCCCAGCATTTT
CDR3 protein: CASSAGADQPQHF